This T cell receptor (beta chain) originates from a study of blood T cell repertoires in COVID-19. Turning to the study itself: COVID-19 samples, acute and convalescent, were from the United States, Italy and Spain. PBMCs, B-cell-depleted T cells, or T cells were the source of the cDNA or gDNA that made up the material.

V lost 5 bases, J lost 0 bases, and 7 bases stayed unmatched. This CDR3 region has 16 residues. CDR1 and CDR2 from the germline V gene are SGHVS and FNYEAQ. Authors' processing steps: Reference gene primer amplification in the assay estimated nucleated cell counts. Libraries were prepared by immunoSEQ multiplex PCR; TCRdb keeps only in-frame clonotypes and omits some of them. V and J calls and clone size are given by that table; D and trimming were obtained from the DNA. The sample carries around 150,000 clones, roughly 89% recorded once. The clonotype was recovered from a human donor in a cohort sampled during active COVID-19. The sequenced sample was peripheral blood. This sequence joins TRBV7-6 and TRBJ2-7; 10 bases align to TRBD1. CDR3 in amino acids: CASSTRQGANSYEQYF. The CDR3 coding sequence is TGTGCCAGCAGCACCCGACAGGGGGCTAACTCCTACGAGCAGTACTTC. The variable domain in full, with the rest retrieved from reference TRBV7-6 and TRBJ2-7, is GAGVSQSPRYKVTKRGQDVALRCDPISGHVSLYWYRQALGQGPEFLTYFNYEAQQDKSGLPNDRFSAERPEGSISTLTIQRTEQRDSAMYRCASSTRQGANSYEQYFGPGTRLTVT.